This T cell receptor beta chain was sequenced for a study of identifying expanded T cells in peripheral blood. Study outcomes and limitations: Technical replicates showed around 1.3 changed clones; roughly two weeks around 15; four weeks 19. Variance in clone template counts between approximately 2-week samples significantly increased with total template count across all healthy donors.

On this clone: Its antigen is unknown.

V dropped 5 bases and J dropped 2 bases, with 13 bases sitting between them. Germline CDR1 SGHTA, CDR2 FQGNSA. The CDR3 sequence is 14 residues long. During the collection period, no donor immune events like infections were recorded. The method was immunoSEQ multiplex PCR; TCRdb's version includes in-frame clones alone and lacks a portion of them. The data show around 50,000 clones, approximately 89% seen once. The source material was blood. The TCR sequence derives from a person aged 18 to 70 in good health. The V gene is TRBV7-2, the J gene TRBJ2-7; D may be TRBD1 (5 bases). CDR3 sequence reads: CASSIRAAAYEQYF. The CDR3 DNA follows: TGTGCCAGCAGCATCAGGGCCGCCGCCTACGAGCAGTACTTC.